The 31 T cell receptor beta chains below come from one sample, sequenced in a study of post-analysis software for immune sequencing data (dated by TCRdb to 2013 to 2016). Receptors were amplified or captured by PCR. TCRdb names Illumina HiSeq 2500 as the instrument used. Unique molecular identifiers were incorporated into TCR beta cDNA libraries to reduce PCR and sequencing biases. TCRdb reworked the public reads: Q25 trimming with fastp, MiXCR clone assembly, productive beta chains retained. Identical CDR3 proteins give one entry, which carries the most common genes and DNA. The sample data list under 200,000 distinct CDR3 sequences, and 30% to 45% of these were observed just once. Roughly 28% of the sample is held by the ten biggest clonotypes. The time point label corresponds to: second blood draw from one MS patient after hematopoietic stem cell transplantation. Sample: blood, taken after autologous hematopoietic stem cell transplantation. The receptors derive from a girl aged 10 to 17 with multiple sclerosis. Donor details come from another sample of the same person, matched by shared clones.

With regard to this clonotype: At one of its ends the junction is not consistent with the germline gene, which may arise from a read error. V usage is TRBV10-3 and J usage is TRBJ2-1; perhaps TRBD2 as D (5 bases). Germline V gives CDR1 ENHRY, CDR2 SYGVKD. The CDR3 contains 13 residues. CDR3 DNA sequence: TGTACCATCGGTGAAAGAGGGCGGAATGAGCAGTTCTTC. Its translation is CTIGERGRNEQFF.

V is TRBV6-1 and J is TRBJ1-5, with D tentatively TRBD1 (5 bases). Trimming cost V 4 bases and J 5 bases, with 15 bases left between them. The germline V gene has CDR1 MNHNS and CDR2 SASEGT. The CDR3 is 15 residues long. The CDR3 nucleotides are TGTGCCAGCAGTGCTGGGGTGGGGCCCGATCAGCCCCAGCATTTT. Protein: CASSAGVGPDQPQHF.

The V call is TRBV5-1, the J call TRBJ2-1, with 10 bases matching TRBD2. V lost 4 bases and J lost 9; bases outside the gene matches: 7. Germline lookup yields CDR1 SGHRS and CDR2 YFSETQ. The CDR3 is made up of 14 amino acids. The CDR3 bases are TGCGCCAGCAGCCAAGGACTAGCGGAGCCTGAGCAGTTCTTC. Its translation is CASSQGLAEPEQFF.

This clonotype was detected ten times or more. CDR3 sequence reads: CATTDWNNEQFF. As DNA, the CDR3 is TGTGCCACCACGGACTGGAACAATGAGCAGTTCTTC. The rearrangement joins TRBV27 to TRBJ2-1; possible D gene TRBD2, 5 bases. The CDR3 loop spans 12 amino acids. V dropped 10 bases and J dropped 5 bases, with 12 bases sitting between them. Germline CDR1 reads MNHEY; CDR2 reads SMNVEV (reference sequence).

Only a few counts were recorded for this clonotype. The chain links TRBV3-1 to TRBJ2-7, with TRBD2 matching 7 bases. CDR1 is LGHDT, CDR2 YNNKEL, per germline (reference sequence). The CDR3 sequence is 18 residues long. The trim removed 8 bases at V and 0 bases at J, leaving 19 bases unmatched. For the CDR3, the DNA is TGTGCCAGCTCGGTCAGACTAAGCGGGGTAAATCCCTCCTACGAGCAGTACTTC. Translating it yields CASSVRLSGVNPSYEQYF.

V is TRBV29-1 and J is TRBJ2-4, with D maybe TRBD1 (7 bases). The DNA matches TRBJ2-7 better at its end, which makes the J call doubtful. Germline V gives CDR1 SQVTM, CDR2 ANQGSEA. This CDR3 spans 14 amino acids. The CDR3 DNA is TGCAGCGTTGGGAGGGACAGCAACTCCTACGAGCAGTACTTC. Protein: CSVGRDSNSYEQYF.

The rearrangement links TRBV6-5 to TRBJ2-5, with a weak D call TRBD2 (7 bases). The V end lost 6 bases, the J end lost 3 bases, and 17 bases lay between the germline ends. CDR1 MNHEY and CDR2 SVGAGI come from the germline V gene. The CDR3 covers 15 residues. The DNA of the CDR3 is TGTGCCAGCAGCAACTTCGGGGGGCGAAAAGAGACCCAGTACTTC. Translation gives CASSNFGGRKETQYF.

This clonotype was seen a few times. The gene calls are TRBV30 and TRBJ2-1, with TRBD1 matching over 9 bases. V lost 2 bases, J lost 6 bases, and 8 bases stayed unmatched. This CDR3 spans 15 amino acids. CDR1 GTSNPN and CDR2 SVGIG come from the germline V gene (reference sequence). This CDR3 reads CAWSSRTGVSNEQFF. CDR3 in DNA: TGTGCCTGGAGTTCTCGGACAGGGGTGAGCAATGAGCAGTTCTTC.

CDR3 region: CASSSGTVYEQYF. CDR3 coding DNA: TGTGCCAGCAGCTCCGGGACAGTGTACGAGCAGTACTTC. The genes are TRBV13 and TRBJ2-7; TRBD1 matches at 7 bases. Trimming removed 4 bases from V and 4 bases from J; junction bases left unmatched: 4. Germline V lookup: CDR1 PRHDT, CDR2 FYEKMQ (reference sequence). The CDR3 consists of 13 residues.

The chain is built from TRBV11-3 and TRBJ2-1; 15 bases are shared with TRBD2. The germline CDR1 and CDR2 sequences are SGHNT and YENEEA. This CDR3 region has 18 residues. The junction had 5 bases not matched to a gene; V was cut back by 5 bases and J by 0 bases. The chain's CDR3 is CASSLGLAGGFSYNEQFF. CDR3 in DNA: TGTGCCAGCAGCCTTGGACTAGCGGGAGGGTTCTCCTACAATGAGCAGTTCTTC.

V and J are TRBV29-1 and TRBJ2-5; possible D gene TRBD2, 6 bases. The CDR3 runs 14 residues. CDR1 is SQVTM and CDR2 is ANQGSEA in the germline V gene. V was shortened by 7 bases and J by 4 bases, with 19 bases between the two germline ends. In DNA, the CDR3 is TGCAGCGCCGAGACTCAGGGAGGACCAGAGACCCAGTACTTC. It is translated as CSAETQGGPETQYF.

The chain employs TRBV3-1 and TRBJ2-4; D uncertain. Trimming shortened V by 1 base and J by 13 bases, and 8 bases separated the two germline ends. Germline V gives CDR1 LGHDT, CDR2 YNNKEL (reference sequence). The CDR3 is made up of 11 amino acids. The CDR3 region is CASSQGSGQYF. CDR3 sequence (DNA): TGTGCCAGCAGCCAAGGCTCCGGGCAGTACTTC.

The CDR3, as DNA: TGCAGTGCTAGCCCGTCGGACAGGGAATTATACACTGAAGCTTTCTTT. Translated, it gives CSASPSDRELYTEAFF. This rearrangement joins TRBV20-1 to TRBJ1-1; TRBD1 matches 8 bases. Germline trimming cut 3 bases from V and 3 bases from J; bases unmatched to any gene: 12. Germline CDR1 and CDR2: DFQATT and SNEGSKA (reference sequence). This CDR3 contains 16 residues.

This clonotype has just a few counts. The CDR3 nucleotides read TGCAGCGTTGGACAGGGGGCGCAGCCCCAGCATTTT. As protein: CSVGQGAQPQHF. The rearrangement joins TRBV29-1 to TRBJ1-5, with 10 bases fitting TRBD1. CDR1 and CDR2 (germline): SQVTM, ANQGSEA. CDR3 size: 12 residues. Losses at the gene ends were 4 bases for V and 7 bases for J; bases not matched to a gene: 1. The whole variable domain, remainder taken from reference TRBV29-1 and TRBJ1-5, is SAVISQKPSRDICQRGTSLTIQCQVDSQVTMMFWYRQQPGQSLTLIATANQGSEATYESGFVIDKFPISRPNLTFSTLTVSNMSPEDSSIYLCSVGQGAQPQHFGDGTRLSIL.

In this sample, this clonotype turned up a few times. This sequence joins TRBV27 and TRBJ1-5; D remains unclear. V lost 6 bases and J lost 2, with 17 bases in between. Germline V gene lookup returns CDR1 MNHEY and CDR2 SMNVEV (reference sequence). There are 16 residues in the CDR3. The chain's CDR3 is CASSDSAGIRNQPQHF. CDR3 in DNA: TGTGCCAGCAGCGATTCGGCGGGCATTCGCAATCAGCCCCAGCATTTT.

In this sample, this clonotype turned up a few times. The CDR3 reads CSAEGTGEQTQYF. CDR3 coding DNA: TGCAGTGCCGAAGGGACAGGGGAACAGACCCAGTACTTC. The chain uses TRBV20-1 and TRBJ2-5, with 10 bases lining up with TRBD1. J gave up 6 bases and V 6 bases, and 7 bases lay outside the gene matches. Germline CDR1 reads DFQATT; CDR2 reads SNEGSKA (reference sequence). The CDR3 extends over 13 amino acids.

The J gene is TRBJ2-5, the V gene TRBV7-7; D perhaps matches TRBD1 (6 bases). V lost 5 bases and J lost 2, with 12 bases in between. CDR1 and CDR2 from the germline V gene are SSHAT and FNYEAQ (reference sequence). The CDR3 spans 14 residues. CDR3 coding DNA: TGTGCCAGCAGCAAGGACAGTAAACAAGAGACCCAGTACTTC. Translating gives CASSKDSKQETQYF. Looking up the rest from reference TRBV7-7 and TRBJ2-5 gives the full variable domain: GAGVSQSPRYKVTKRGQDVTLRCDPISSHATLYWYQQALGQGPEFLTYFNYEAQPDKSGLPSDRFSAERPEGSISTLTIQRTEQRDSAMYRCASSKDSKQETQYFGPGTRLLVL.

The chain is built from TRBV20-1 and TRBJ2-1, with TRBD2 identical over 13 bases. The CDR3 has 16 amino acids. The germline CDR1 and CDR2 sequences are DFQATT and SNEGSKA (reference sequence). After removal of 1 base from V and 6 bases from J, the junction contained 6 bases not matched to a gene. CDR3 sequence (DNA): TGCAGTGCTAGAGCTACTAGCGGGAGGGCCGTCAATGAGCAGTTCTTC. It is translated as CSARATSGRAVNEQFF.

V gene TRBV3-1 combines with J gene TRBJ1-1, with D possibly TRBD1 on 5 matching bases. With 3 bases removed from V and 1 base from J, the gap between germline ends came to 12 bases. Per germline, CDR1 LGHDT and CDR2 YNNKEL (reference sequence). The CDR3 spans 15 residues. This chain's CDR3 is CASSHGGGPNTEAFF. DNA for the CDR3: TGTGCCAGCAGCCACGGCGGGGGACCGAACACTGAAGCTTTCTTT.

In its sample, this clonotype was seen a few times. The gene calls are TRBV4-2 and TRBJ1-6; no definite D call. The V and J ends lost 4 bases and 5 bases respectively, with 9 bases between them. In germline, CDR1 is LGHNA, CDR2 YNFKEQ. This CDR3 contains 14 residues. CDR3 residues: CASSRDGNNSPLHF. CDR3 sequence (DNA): TGTGCCAGCAGCCGCGACGGTAATAATTCACCCCTCCACTTT.

The CDR3 reads CASSHGTSGIQETQYF. In DNA, the CDR3 is TGTGCCAGCAGCCACGGGACTAGCGGGATACAAGAGACCCAGTACTTC. J is TRBJ2-5 and V is TRBV7-9; 13 bases line up with TRBD2. Unmatched junction bases numbered 5, after V lost 5 bases and J lost 2 bases. In germline, CDR1 is SEHNR, CDR2 FQNEAQ (reference sequence). The CDR3 has 16 amino acids.

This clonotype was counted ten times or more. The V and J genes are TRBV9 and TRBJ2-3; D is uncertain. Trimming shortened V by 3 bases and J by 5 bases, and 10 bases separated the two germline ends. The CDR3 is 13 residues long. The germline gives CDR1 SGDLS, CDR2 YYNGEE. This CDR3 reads CASSERTIDTQYF. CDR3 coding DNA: TGTGCCAGCAGCGAGAGGACGATAGATACGCAGTATTTT.

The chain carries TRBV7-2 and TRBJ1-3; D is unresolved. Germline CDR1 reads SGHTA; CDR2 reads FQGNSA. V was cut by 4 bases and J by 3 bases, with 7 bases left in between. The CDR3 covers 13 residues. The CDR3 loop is CASSSQDGNTIYF. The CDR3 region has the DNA TGTGCCAGCAGCTCCCAAGATGGAAACACCATATATTTT.

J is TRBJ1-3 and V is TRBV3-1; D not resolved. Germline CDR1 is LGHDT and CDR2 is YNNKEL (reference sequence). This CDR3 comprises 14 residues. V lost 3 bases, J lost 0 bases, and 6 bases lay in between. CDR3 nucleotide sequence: TGTGCCAGCAGCCAGGGTACCTCTGGAAACACCATATATTTT. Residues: CASSQGTSGNTIYF. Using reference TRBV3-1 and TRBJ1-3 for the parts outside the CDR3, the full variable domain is DTAVSQTPKYLVTQMGNDKSIKCEQNLGHDTMYWYKQDSKKFLKIMFSYNNKELIINETVPNRFSPKSPDKAHLNLHINSLELGDSAVYFCASSQGTSGNTIYFGEGSWLTVV.

CDR3 coding DNA: TGTGCCAGCAGCCCCTGGGGTGAGACCCAGTACTTC. It is translated as CASSPWGETQYF. V usage is TRBV12-3 or TRBV12-4 and J usage is TRBJ2-5; D is unresolved. Trimming left V 6 bases short and J 5 bases short, with 10 bases between. The CDR3 totals 12 residues.

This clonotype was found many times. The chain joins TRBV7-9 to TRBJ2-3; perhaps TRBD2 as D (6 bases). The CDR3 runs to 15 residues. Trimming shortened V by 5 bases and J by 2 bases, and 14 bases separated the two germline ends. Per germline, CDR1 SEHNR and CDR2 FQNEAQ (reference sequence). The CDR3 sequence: CASSGTGSTTDTQYF. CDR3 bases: TGTGCCAGCAGCGGGACTGGATCCACCACAGATACGCAGTATTTT.

In nucleotides, the CDR3 is TGTGCCAGCAGTGAACGTTGGGACTCCGAGCAGTACTTC. The encoded protein is CASSERWDSEQYF. The chain combines TRBV6-1 with TRBJ2-7; D might be TRBD2 (6 bases). V was pared by 2 bases and J by 6 bases, with 11 bases between. CDR1 and CDR2 (germline): MNHNS, SASEGT. The CDR3 spans 13 residues.

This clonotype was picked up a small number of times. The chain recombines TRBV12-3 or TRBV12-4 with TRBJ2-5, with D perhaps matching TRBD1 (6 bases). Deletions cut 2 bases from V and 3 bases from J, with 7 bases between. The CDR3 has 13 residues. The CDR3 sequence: CASSLQGKETQYF. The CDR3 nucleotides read TGTGCCAGCAGTTTACAGGGGAAAGAGACCCAGTACTTC.

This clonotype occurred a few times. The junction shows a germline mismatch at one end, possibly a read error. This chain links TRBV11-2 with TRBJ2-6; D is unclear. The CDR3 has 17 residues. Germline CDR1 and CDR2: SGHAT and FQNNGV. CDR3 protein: CVSSLVVSRPGANVLTF. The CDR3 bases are TGTGTCAGCAGCTTAGTGGTCTCCCGGCCTGGGGCCAACGTCCTGACTTTC.

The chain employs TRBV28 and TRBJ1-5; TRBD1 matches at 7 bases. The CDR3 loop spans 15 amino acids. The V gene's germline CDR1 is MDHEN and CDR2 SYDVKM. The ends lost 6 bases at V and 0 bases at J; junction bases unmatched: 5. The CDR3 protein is CASRQTGLSNQPQHF. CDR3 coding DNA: TGTGCCAGCAGACAGACAGGGCTTAGCAATCAGCCCCAGCATTTT.

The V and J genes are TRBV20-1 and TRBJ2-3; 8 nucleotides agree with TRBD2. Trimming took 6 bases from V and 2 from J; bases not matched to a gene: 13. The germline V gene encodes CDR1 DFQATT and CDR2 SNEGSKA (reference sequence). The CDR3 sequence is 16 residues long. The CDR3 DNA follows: TGCAGTGCAATCAATCCGGGGACTAGATACACAGATACGCAGTATTTT. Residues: CSAINPGTRYTDTQYF.